Listed here is a single T cell receptor (beta chain). The antigen remains unidentified. The entry originates in a study of CD8 T cells in Susac syndrome. Study-level points and caveats: It was acknowledged by the study that relatively few individuals were included in its TCR sequencing and HLA analysis.

It was with random hexamers that roughly 0.45 to 1 ug RNA was reverse transcribed. Amplification of TCR beta CDR3 was carried out by immunoSEQ multiplex PCR, which covered 54 Vbeta and 13 Jbeta segments. One entry per CDR3 protein, called by TCRdb with MiXCR from the immunoSEQ multiplex PCR reads. The sample has 150,000 to 200,000 distinct CDR3 sequences, approximately 94% seen once. Between the trimmed V and J ends, which lost 0 bases and 10 bases, there was a span of 15 bases. The germline V gene encodes CDR1 GTSNPN and CDR2 SVGIG (reference sequence). The CDR3 totals 13 residues. The origin of this receptor is a human donor with multiple sclerosis. The specimen sequenced was CD4+ T cells from PBMCs. J is TRBJ1-1 and V is TRBV30; possible D gene TRBD1, 5 bases. The CDR3 here is CAWSVGPGSRAFF. The CDR3, as DNA: TGTGCCTGGAGTGTTGGGCCAGGGTCGAGAGCTTTCTTT.